The 5 T cell receptor beta chains below all came from one sample that was sequenced in a study of regulatory T cells in long-lasting Graves disease. The time point denotes: newly diagnosed GD, antithyroid drugs for less than 3 months. TCR sequences were obtained from RNA taken from PBMCs. Arm-PCR of CDR3 regions and iRepertoire HTBI primers were used to build TCR beta libraries. Each CDR3 protein gets one entry after TCRdb re-called the multiplex PCR reads with MiXCR. Altogether roughly 350,000 distinct CDR3 sequences are present, roughly 17% being singletons, with the ten largest covering around 20%. This same sample was also part of a study on T cells in Graves' hyperthyroidism and ophthalmopathy.

This sample comprised peripheral blood mononuclear cells (PBMCs), obtained at new diagnosis, from a patient treated with antithyroid drugs. These receptors were obtained from a woman in her late teens or twenties with Graves disease.

The chain combines TRBV7-6 with TRBJ1-5; a possible D gene is TRBD1 (5 bases). V dropped 2 bases and J dropped 4 bases, with 24 bases sitting between them. Germline CDR1 SGHVS, CDR2 FNYEAQ. The CDR3 length is 19 residues. CDR3 nucleotide sequence: TGTGCCAGCAGCTTACCAGGGTGGGCGAAGAGATGGGAAAATCAGCCCCAGCATTTT. Protein sequence: CASSLPGWAKRWENQPQHF.

This clonotype showed up just a few times. The rearrangement joins TRBV9 to TRBJ2-1, with 12 bases identical to TRBD2. This CDR3 is 15 amino acids long. The V gene's germline CDR1 is SGDLS and CDR2 YYNGEE. Trimming removed 0 bases from V and 8 bases from J; junction bases left unmatched: 3. CDR3 region: CASSVELAGGHEQFF. CDR3 DNA: TGTGCCAGCAGCGTAGAACTAGCGGGAGGCCATGAGCAGTTCTTC. The full variable domain, with the rest looked up from reference TRBV9 and TRBJ2-1, is DSGVTQTPKHLITATGQRVTLRCSPRSGDLSVYWYQQSLDQGLQFLIQYYNGEERAKGNILERFSAQQFPDLHSELNLSSLELGDSALYFCASSVELAGGHEQFFGPGTRLTVL.

A word on this clonotype: A much bigger clone sits one base away, suggesting this may be a read error. V usage is TRBV11-2 and J usage is TRBJ2-1; the D is unclear. The V end was cut by 5 bases, the J end by 5 bases, with 16 bases between. Looked up from germline, CDR1 is SGHAT and CDR2 is FQNNGV. The CDR3 has 15 residues. Here the CDR3 DNA reads TGTGCCAGCAGCCCTCATGGAACAACAAACAATGAGCAGTTCTTC. Its translation is CASSPHGTTNNEQFF.

This chain uses TRBV27 with TRBJ2-1; TRBD2 matches at 8 bases. The CDR3 contains 16 residues. V lost 7 bases and J lost 10; bases outside the gene matches: 18. Germline CDR1 MNHEY, CDR2 SMNVEV (reference sequence). The DNA for the CDR3 is TGTGCCAGCATTATATCGGGGGGGAGCCCCACTAGAGAGCAGTTCTTC. Translation: CASIISGGSPTREQFF.

This clonotype was observed at least ten times. V gene TRBV5-1 combines with J gene TRBJ1-2; D remains unclear. CDR1 is SGHRS and CDR2 is YFSETQ in the germline V gene. Trimming left V 4 bases short and J 4 bases short, with 11 bases between. The CDR3 has 13 amino acids. The CDR3 loop reads CASSPSVAYGYTF. DNA for the CDR3: TGCGCCAGCAGCCCCAGTGTCGCCTATGGCTACACCTTC.